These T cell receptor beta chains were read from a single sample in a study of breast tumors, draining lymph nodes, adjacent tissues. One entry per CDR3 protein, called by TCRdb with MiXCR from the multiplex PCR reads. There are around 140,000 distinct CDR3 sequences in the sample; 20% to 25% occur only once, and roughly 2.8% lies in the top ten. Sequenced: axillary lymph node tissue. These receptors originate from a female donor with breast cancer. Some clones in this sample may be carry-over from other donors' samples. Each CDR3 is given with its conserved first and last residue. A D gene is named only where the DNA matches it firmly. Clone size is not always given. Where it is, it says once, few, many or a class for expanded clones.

CASSKRQGLGTDTQYF,TGTGCCAGCAGCAAACGACAGGGGTTGGGCACAGATACGCAGTATTTT,TRBV7-2,TRBJ2-3,many,TRBD1
CASSLSSGRVIYEQYF,TGTGCCAGCAGCTTGTCTAGCGGGAGGGTCATCTACGAGCAGTACTTC,TRBV11-1,TRBJ2-7,many,TRBD2
CASTVTGDRNKYEKLFF,TGTGCCAGTACCGTGACAGGGGATAGGAACAAATATGAAAAACTGTTTTTT,TRBV19,TRBJ1-4,NA,TRBD1
CSALGQTQETQYF,TGCAGTGCGTTGGGACAGACCCAAGAGACCCAGTACTTC,TRBV20-1,TRBJ2-5,many,TRBD1
CASTTVMNTEAFF,TGTGCCAGTACGACGGTTATGAACACTGAAGCTTTCTTT,TRBV19,TRBJ1-1,NA,NA
CASSLDDGGVGTYNEQFF,TGTGCCAGCAGCTTAGATGACGGAGGGGTAGGGACCTACAATGAGCAGTTCTTC,TRBV7-2,TRBJ2-1,many,NA
CAISDRGKGGHEQYF,TGTGCCATCAGTGATAGGGGCAAGGGCGGCCACGAGCAGTACTTC,TRBV10-3,TRBJ2-7,many,NA
CASSPTHQPGQGGEQYF,TGTGCCAGTAGTCCTACCCACCAACCGGGACAGGGAGGCGAGCAGTACTTC,TRBV19,TRBJ2-7,many,TRBD1
CAWNGLAGGPLSTDTQYF,TGTGCCTGGAATGGACTAGCGGGAGGGCCGTTAAGCACAGATACGCAGTATTTT,TRBV30,TRBJ2-3,few,TRBD2
CASSPEATYEQYF,TGTGCCAGCTCACCAGAAGCCACCTACGAGCAGTACTTC,TRBV18,TRBJ2-7,many,NA
CASSQVPGQGVYSPFHF,TGTGCCAGCAGCCAAGTCCCCGGACAGGGGGTTTATTCACCCTTCCACTTT,TRBV3-1,TRBJ1-6,NA,TRBD1
CASSYSAGYGYTF,TGTGCCAGCAGTTACTCAGCAGGCTATGGCTACACCTTC,TRBV6-5,TRBJ1-2,many,NA
CAWGTGLSNQPQHF,TGTGCCTGGGGAACAGGCTTAAGCAATCAGCCCCAGCATTTT,TRBV30,TRBJ1-5,many,NA
CASSSESGRVNEQFF,TGTGCCAGCAGTTCGGAGTCGGGACGGGTGAATGAGCAGTTCTTC,TRBV27,TRBJ2-1,many,NA
CATSRVGLATDTQYF,TGTGCCACCAGCAGAGTTGGACTAGCAACAGATACGCAGTATTTT,TRBV15,TRBJ2-3,many,TRBD2
CASSESQGSVETQYF,TGTGCCAGCAGTGAATCCCAGGGTTCTGTGGAGACCCAGTACTTC,TRBV6-1,TRBJ2-5,many,NA
CASSEQGGREQYF,TGTGCCAGCAGTGAGCAGGGTGGGCGTGAGCAGTACTTC,TRBV25-1,TRBJ2-7,NA,NA
CASSEIGGLNTEAFF,TGTGCCAGCAGTGAAATCGGCGGATTGAACACTGAAGCTTTCTTT,TRBV2,TRBJ1-1,once,NA
CASSQAAGYYEQYF,TGCGCCAGCAGCCAAGCAGCGGGGTATTACGAGCAGTACTTC,TRBV4-3,TRBJ2-7,medium-sized,TRBD2
CASSEGGGQPQHF,TGTGCCAGCAGCGAGGGGGGAGGACAGCCCCAGCATTTT,TRBV7-8,TRBJ1-5,NA,NA
CASSLDRVASGELFF,TGTGCCAGTAGCTTGGACAGGGTCGCGTCCGGGGAGCTGTTTTTT,TRBV19,TRBJ2-2,few,TRBD1
CASRLQGALYGYTF,TGTGCCAGCAGACTACAGGGGGCGCTCTATGGCTACACCTTC,TRBV3-1,TRBJ1-2,few,TRBD1
CASSGQGLSSYNEQFF,TGTGCCAGCAGCGGACAGGGGCTCAGCTCCTACAATGAGCAGTTCTTC,TRBV7-9,TRBJ2-1,many,TRBD1
CASSLGLASPLHF,TGCGCCAGCAGCTTGGGGTTAGCTTCACCCCTCCACTTT,TRBV5-1,TRBJ1-6,many,NA
CASSQGTSGRVGQFF,TGCGCCAGCAGCCAAGGGACTAGCGGGAGGGTCGGGCAGTTCTTC,TRBV4-1,TRBJ2-1,many,TRBD2
CASSLGVGEQYF,TGTGCCAGCAGTTTGGGGGTGGGCGAGCAGTACTTC,TRBV12-3/TRBV12-4,TRBJ2-7,many,NA
CASRFSGGGPLGEQFF,TGTGCCAGCAGATTCTCCGGAGGTGGCCCGTTGGGTGAGCAGTTCTTC,TRBV7-8,TRBJ2-1,many,NA
CASSPPGTGAIYGYTF,TGTGCCAGCTCACCTCCCGGGACAGGGGCAATCTATGGCTACACCTTC,TRBV18,TRBJ1-2,NA,TRBD1
CASSPLQGNEQFF,TGTGCCAGCTCACCACTACAGGGGAATGAGCAGTTCTTC,TRBV18,TRBJ2-1,NA,TRBD1
CASSARNATAF,TGTGCCAGCAGTGCTCGGAACGCTACCGCATTC,TRBV28,TRBJ1-2,NA,NA
CASGEPRVHYEQYF,TGTGCCAGCGGAGAGCCGAGGGTTCACTACGAGCAGTACTTC,TRBV2,TRBJ2-7,many,NA
CASSRWLAGEETQYF,TGTGCCAGCAGCCGATGGCTAGCGGGAGAAGAGACCCAGTACTTC,TRBV4-1,TRBJ2-5,NA,TRBD2
CASSLMGGTRELFF,TGTGCCAGCAGTTTAATGGGGGGGACCCGGGAGCTGTTTTTT,TRBV28,TRBJ2-2,few,TRBD2
CASSYGGQNQETQYF,TGTGCCAGCAGCTATGGGGGGCAGAACCAAGAGACCCAGTACTTC,TRBV7-2,TRBJ2-5,many,NA
CASSPQGNPETQYF,TGCGCCAGCAGCCCCCAAGGGAACCCAGAGACCCAGTACTTC,TRBV5-1,TRBJ2-5,many,NA
CASTPSRDTGELFF,TGTGCCAGCACCCCCAGTAGGGACACCGGGGAGCTGTTTTTT,TRBV28,TRBJ2-2,few,NA
CASSPRQGAGEKLFF,TGTGCCAGCAGCCCTCGACAGGGGGCCGGGGAAAAACTGTTTTTT,TRBV2,TRBJ1-4,many,TRBD1
CASSGDSRFGYGYTF,TGTGCCAGCAGTGGGGACAGCCGCTTCGGCTATGGCTACACCTTC,TRBV28,TRBJ1-2,NA,TRBD1
CASSYDRFQPQHF,TGTGCCAGCAGTTACGACAGGTTCCAGCCCCAGCATTTT,TRBV6-5,TRBJ1-5,NA,NA
CASSLALAVRETQYF,TGTGCCAGCAGCTTAGCGCTGGCGGTACGAGAGACCCAGTACTTC,TRBV7-7,TRBJ2-5,NA,NA
CASSFWQGSGNEQFF,TGTGCCAGCAGTTTTTGGCAGGGAAGTGGGAATGAGCAGTTCTTC,TRBV28,TRBJ2-1,NA,NA
CASSLGPRTGGRNTIYF,TGTGCCAGCAGCTTAGGCCCCCGGACAGGGGGTAGAAACACCATATATTTT,TRBV5-4,TRBJ1-3,NA,TRBD1